A single T cell receptor (beta chain) is shown here with its context. The target of this receptor is not known. No much larger clonotype is one base removed from it; base qualities were not supplied. Germline trimming amounts to 0 bases on V and 2 bases on J, with 3 as the count of junction bases outside the gene matches. The CDR3, from cysteine to phenylalanine, totals 15 residues. The CDR3 DNA has 45 bases and is translated from base 1. CDR1 is given as MNHEY and CDR2 as SVGAGI, both from the germline V gene. Collaborating institutions collected whole blood in K2EDTA tubes following their own protocols. For TCRbeta analysis, collaborators shipped samples as frozen whole blood, isolated PBMCs, or DNA extracted from either of those sample types. The data originate from a study of blood T cell repertoires in COVID-19 (dated by TCRdb to about 2020). For the study in its entirety: Collaborator samples came from the United States, Italy and Spain and covered acute and convalescent phases of COVID-19. The prospective study material was composed of cDNA or gDNA derived from T cells, B-cell-depleted T cells, or PBMCs. Subjects who had been exposed to COVID-19, were actively infected with it, or had recovered from it provided the deeply sampled blood TCRbeta repertoires that made up the dataset. The repertoires were made available in a free public database intended to serve as a resource for research on the immune response to SARS-CoV-2. Samples were obtained from the ongoing ImmuneRACE study (first 160 participants) and from 1,200 or so subjects provided by 6 global collaborators. Sample metadata almost always included a de-identified subject ID, COVID-19 status, age in years and sex. Where available, HLA class I and class II types were taken from metadata supplied by the sample provider and were not determined by assay-based typing.

TCRbeta CDR3 regions were amplified from genomic DNA using the immunoSEQ Assay, a bias-controlled multiplex PCR. The paper's data handling went like this. The number of nucleated cells in each sample was estimated from the amplification of reference gene primers within the assay. Sequence reads were collapsed and filtered to measure the absolute abundance of every unique TCRbeta CDR3 rearrangement. For each sample, productive Simpson clonality was calculated as the square root of Simpson's diversity index over productive rearrangements. TCRdb carries this immuneACCESS record with in-frame sequences only. Its versions omit some clonotypes, under half of them owing to an unresolved V gene in the studies checked, with the rest unexplained. D and trimming come from the DNA, and the V and J calls and clone size come from that table. This sample is represented by approximately 50,000 clones; 90% of them were singletons. Under 4.5% of the sample comes from the top ten.

Summary of the overall study and its limitations: The amount of clinical and demographic metadata varied by source and participant and was provided uncurated.

This clonotype originated in a human donor in a cohort sampled during active COVID-19. The material sequenced was peripheral blood. The chain is encoded by TRBV6-5 joined to TRBJ2-7; 8 central bases correspond to TRBD1. At the DNA level, the sequence is TGTGCCAGCAGTTACTCCGGGACAGGCCCCTACGAGCAGTACTTC. Its protein product is CASSYSGTGPYEQYF.